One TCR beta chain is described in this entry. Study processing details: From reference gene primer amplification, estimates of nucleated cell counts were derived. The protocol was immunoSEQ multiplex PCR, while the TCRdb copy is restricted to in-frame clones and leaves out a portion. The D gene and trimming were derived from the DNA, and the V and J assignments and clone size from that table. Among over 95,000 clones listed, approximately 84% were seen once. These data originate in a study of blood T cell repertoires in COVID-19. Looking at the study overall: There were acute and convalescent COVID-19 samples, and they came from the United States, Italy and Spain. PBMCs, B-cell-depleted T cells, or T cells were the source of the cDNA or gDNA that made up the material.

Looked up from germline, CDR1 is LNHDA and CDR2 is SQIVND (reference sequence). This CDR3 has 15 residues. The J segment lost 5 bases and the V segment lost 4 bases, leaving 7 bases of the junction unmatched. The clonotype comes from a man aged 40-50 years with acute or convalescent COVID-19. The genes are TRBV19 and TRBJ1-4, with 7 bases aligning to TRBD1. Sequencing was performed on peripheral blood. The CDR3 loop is CASSKWTGLNEKLFF. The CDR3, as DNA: TGTGCCAGTAGTAAATGGACAGGTCTAAATGAAAAACTGTTTTTT. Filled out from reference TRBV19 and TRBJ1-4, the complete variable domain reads DGGITQSPKYLFRKEGQNVTLSCEQNLNHDAMYWYRQDPGQGLRLIYYSQIVNDFQKGDIAEGYSVSREKKESFPLTVTSAQKNPTAFYLCASSKWTGLNEKLFFGSGTQLSVL.